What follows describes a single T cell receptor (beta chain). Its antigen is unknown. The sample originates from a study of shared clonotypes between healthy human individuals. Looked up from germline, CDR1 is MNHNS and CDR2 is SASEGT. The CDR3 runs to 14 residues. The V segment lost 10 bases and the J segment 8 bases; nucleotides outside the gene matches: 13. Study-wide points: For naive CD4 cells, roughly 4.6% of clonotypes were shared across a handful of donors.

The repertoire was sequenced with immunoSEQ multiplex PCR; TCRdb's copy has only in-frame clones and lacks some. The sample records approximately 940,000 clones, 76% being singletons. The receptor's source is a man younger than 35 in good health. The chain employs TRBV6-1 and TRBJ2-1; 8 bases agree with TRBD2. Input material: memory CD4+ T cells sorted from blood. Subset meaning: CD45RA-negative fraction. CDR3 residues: CATKLAGLGYEQFF. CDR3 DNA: TGTGCCACCAAGTTAGCGGGATTGGGCTATGAGCAGTTCTTC.